This TCR beta chain appears in the sequencing data of a study of OX40 agonist ivuxolimab in advanced cancers. Assay used: immunoSEQ multiplex PCR; TCRdb lists only in-frame clones, some missing. Here the sample spans some 73,000 clones, around nine tenths being singletons. The CDR3 loop spans 14 amino acids. The germline CDR1 and CDR2 sequences are MNHNY and SVGAGI (reference sequence). The V and J ends lost 6 bases and 7 bases respectively, with 16 bases between them. The starting material was CD4+ or CD8+ T cells sorted from blood, obtained in a trial of the OX40 agonist ivuxolimab. The chain combines TRBV6-6 with TRBJ1-5; D unresolved. This clonotype was obtained from an adult with an advanced solid tumor such as melanoma, head and neck, liver or kidney cancer. CDR3 loop: CASRARLSGQPQHF. In DNA, the CDR3 is TGTGCCAGCAGAGCCCGTCTTAGTGGGCAGCCCCAGCATTTT.